A single sample gave rise to the 23 T cell receptor beta chains below, sequenced in a study of shared clonotypes between healthy human individuals. Only in-frame clones appear in the TCRdb table, and some are missing; sequencing was by immunoSEQ multiplex PCR. Found here are hundreds of thousands of clones, 92% of them singletons; the top ten hold 24%. Selected positively for CCR7 and CD45RO-negative, naive CD8 cells excluded terminally differentiated effector memory CD45RA+ cells. The sample consisted of naive CD8+ T cells sorted from blood. The receptors were sampled from a man aged 25 to 40 in good health.

The chain combines TRBV11-2 with TRBJ2-1, with 9 bases fitting TRBD2. There are 15 residues in the CDR3. V shed 2 bases and J 7 bases; nucleotides not matched to a gene: 6. Germline V gives CDR1 SGHAT, CDR2 FQNNGV. CDR3 protein: CASSLRREGRNEQFF. CDR3 nucleotide sequence: TGTGCCAGCAGCTTAAGGCGGGAGGGCCGGAATGAGCAGTTCTTC.

The CDR3 sequence is CASSLAVTDTQYF. The CDR3 nucleotides are TGTGCCAGCAGCTTAGCGGTAACAGATACGCAGTATTTT. The J gene is TRBJ2-3, the V gene TRBV7-9; D ambiguous. Per the germline V gene, CDR1 is SEHNR and CDR2 is FQNEAQ (reference sequence). With 0 bases removed from V and 3 bases from J, the gap between germline ends came to 4 bases. The CDR3 spans 13 residues.

The V gene is TRBV10-2, the J gene TRBJ2-7; 11 nucleotides agree with TRBD2. Per the germline V gene, CDR1 is WSHSY and CDR2 is SAAADI. The junction had 4 bases not matched to a gene; V was cut back by 5 bases and J by 1 base. The CDR3 loop spans 15 amino acids. CDR3 nucleotide sequence: TGCGCCAGCAGTACTAGCGGGAGTCAATCCTACGAGCAGTACTTC. It is translated as CASSTSGSQSYEQYF.

About this clone: The sample carries other DNA sequences with the same CDR3. The chain combines TRBV6-5 with TRBJ1-1; 9 positions match TRBD1. The CDR3 extends over 14 amino acids. Germline V lookup: CDR1 MNHEY, CDR2 SVGAGI. Trimming took 5 bases from V and 1 from J; bases not matched to a gene: 2. The CDR3 DNA reads TGTGCCAGCAGTCCGGGACAGGGGAACACTGAAGCTTTCTTT. Residues: CASSPGQGNTEAFF.

V and J are TRBV27 and TRBJ2-7, with 11 nucleotides matching TRBD2. This CDR3 has 15 amino acids. After removal of 6 bases from V and 4 bases from J, the junction contained 8 bases not matched to a gene. Germline V lookup: CDR1 MNHEY, CDR2 SMNVEV (reference sequence). CDR3 residues: CASRPLAGGVYEQYF. For the CDR3, the DNA is TGTGCCAGCAGACCGCTAGCGGGAGGCGTGTACGAGCAGTACTTC.

This chain connects TRBV4-2 to TRBJ2-1; D is perhaps TRBD2 (6 bases). Germline V gene lookup returns CDR1 LGHNA and CDR2 YNFKEQ. V was trimmed by 0 bases and J by 7 bases, leaving 13 bases between them. The CDR3 extends over 15 amino acids. The CDR3 region has the DNA TGTGCCAGCAGCCAAGAGCCCCAGGAGGGGAATGAGCAGTTCTTC. It translates to CASSQEPQEGNEQFF.

This clone was seen a handful of times. J is TRBJ1-4 and V is TRBV7-9; 9 bases map to TRBD1. The CDR3 has 16 amino acids. CDR1 and CDR2 (germline): SEHNR, FQNEAQ (reference sequence). Trimming removed 5 bases from V and 4 bases from J; junction bases left unmatched: 8. The CDR3 here is CASSPGQGLFNEKLFF. CDR3 sequence (DNA): TGTGCCAGCAGCCCGGGACAGGGACTGTTTAATGAAAAACTGTTTTTT.

V gene TRBV2 combines with J gene TRBJ2-7; TRBD2 aligns across 13 bases. CDR3 size: 19 residues. Germline V CDR1 and CDR2: SNHLY, FYNNEI. The V gene end was trimmed by 0 bases and the J gene end by 3 bases; junction bases not matched to a gene: 11. CDR3 loop: CASSEAALATSGRGYEQYF. The CDR3 nucleotides read TGTGCCAGCAGTGAAGCAGCCCTGGCCACTAGCGGGAGGGGCTACGAGCAGTACTTC.

Only a few counts were recorded for this clone. The chain uses TRBV7-9 and TRBJ1-5; D gene unclear. In germline, CDR1 is SEHNR, CDR2 FQNEAQ (reference sequence). Trimming took 4 bases from V and 1 from J, leaving 8 bases between them. This CDR3 region has 14 residues. CDR3 nucleotide sequence: TGTGCCAGCAGCTCAGAAAAGAGCAATCAGCCCCAGCATTTT. Translating gives CASSSEKSNQPQHF.

The chain couples TRBV5-4 to TRBJ1-2; D may be TRBD1 (5 bases). This CDR3 region has 16 residues. V lost 4 bases to trimming and J lost 5 bases, with 21 bases between them. Germline assignment: CDR1 SGHNT and CDR2 YYREEE (reference sequence). The CDR3 here is CASSNLGDSRAYGYTF. CDR3 sequence (DNA): TGTGCCAGCAGCAACCTTGGTGACAGCCGGGCATATGGCTACACCTTC.

This chain uses TRBV2 with TRBJ1-2; 9 bases line up with TRBD1. Germline V lookup: CDR1 SNHLY, CDR2 FYNNEI. After removal of 2 bases from V and 5 bases from J, the junction contained 9 bases not matched to a gene. The CDR3 sequence is 16 residues long. The CDR3 sequence: CASSEPGQGLWYGYTF. The CDR3 DNA reads as TGTGCCAGCAGTGAACCGGGACAGGGCCTATGGTATGGCTACACCTTC.

As concerns this clone: The sample carries other DNA sequences with the same CDR3. J is TRBJ2-1 and V is TRBV7-9; perhaps TRBD2 as D (6 bases). Per the germline V gene, CDR1 is SEHNR and CDR2 is FQNEAQ (reference sequence). V shed 5 bases and J shed 1 base, with 9 bases lying between them. The CDR3 spans 14 residues. In DNA form, the CDR3 reads TGTGCCAGCAGCCTGAGCGGGTCCTACAATGAGCAGTTCTTC. Amino acid sequence: CASSLSGSYNEQFF.

The V gene is TRBV7-9, the J gene TRBJ2-7; 8 bases fit TRBD1. Germline V gives CDR1 SEHNR, CDR2 FQNEAQ (reference sequence). CDR3 length equals 17 residues. V dropped 4 bases and J dropped 2; count of bases not matched to a gene: 13. CDR3 sequence reads: CASSSPRTGTITYEQYF. The CDR3 DNA sequence: TGTGCCAGCAGCTCCCCACGGACAGGGACCATAACCTACGAGCAGTACTTC.

This rearrangement joins TRBV27 to TRBJ2-1; TRBD2 aligns across 7 bases. J lost 3 bases, V lost 1 base, and 6 bases had no gene match. Per germline, CDR1 MNHEY and CDR2 SMNVEV (reference sequence). CDR3 length equals 16 residues. CDR3: CASSLYGGGLYNEQFF. In DNA, the CDR3 is TGTGCCAGCAGTTTATATGGGGGAGGGCTCTACAATGAGCAGTTCTTC.

The chain couples TRBV11-1 to TRBJ2-7; D may match TRBD1 or TRBD2 (5 bases each). The CDR3 extends over 14 amino acids. V gave up 2 bases and J gave up 2 bases, with 10 bases separating them. CDR1 SGHAT and CDR2 FQDESV come from the germline V gene (reference sequence). In DNA form, the CDR3 reads TGTGCCAGCAGCTTACACGGGGCAGCCTACGAGCAGTACTTC. Protein: CASSLHGAAYEQYF.

The gene calls are TRBV29-1 and TRBJ2-1; D remains unclear. The germline CDR1 and CDR2 sequences are SQVTM and ANQGSEA. V lost 6 bases and J lost 8, with 17 bases in between. This CDR3 is 13 amino acids long. The CDR3 DNA follows: TGCAGCGTCTCATGGGCTTCTAGATATGAGCAGTTCTTC. Translation: CSVSWASRYEQFF.

V and J are TRBV14 and TRBJ2-7, with 7 bases identical to TRBD2. This CDR3 comprises 14 residues. V shed 3 bases and J 5 bases; nucleotides not matched to a gene: 7. Germline V CDR1 and CDR2: SGHDN, FVKESK. CDR3 amino acids: CASSHGGSVHEQYF. For the CDR3, the DNA is TGTGCCAGCAGCCACGGCGGGAGTGTCCACGAGCAGTACTTC. Complete variable domain (other parts from reference TRBV14 and TRBJ2-7): EAGVTQFPSHSVIEKGQTVTLRCDPISGHDNLYWYRRVMGKEIKFLLHFVKESKQDESGMPNNRFLAERTGGTYSTLKVQPAELEDSGVYFCASSHGGSVHEQYFGPGTRLTVT.

This clone occurred once. The chain recombines TRBV4-1 with TRBJ2-7; 7 bases are a match to TRBD1. Per germline, CDR1 MGHRA and CDR2 YSYEKL. The CDR3 covers 15 residues. V lost 2 bases, J lost 3 bases, and 7 bases stayed unmatched. CDR3 loop: CASSQSGTVNYEQYF. The CDR3, as DNA: TGCGCCAGCAGCCAATCCGGGACAGTTAACTACGAGCAGTACTTC.

This clone turned up a few times. The chain employs TRBV13 and TRBJ2-5, with D perhaps matching TRBD1 or TRBD2 (6 bases each). Germline values: CDR1 PRHDT, CDR2 FYEKMQ (reference sequence). This CDR3 comprises 16 residues. Trimming pared 8 bases from V and 7 bases from J, leaving 26 bases between. The CDR3 loop reads CASAPPGDRLGGTQYF. The CDR3 DNA reads as TGTGCCAGCGCCCCCCCGGGAGACAGGTTGGGGGGGACCCAGTACTTC.

The chain links TRBV6-6 to TRBJ1-5; D call uncertain. Germline CDR1 is MNHNY and CDR2 is SVGAGI (reference sequence). V lost 5 bases to trimming and J lost 0 bases, with 14 bases between them. The CDR3 sequence is 16 residues long. CDR3 sequence (DNA): TGTGCCAGCAGTAAAAACCCAGATTTTAGCAATCAGCCCCAGCATTTT. Amino acids: CASSKNPDFSNQPQHF.

The chain combines TRBV2 with TRBJ1-3, with D unclear. V was shortened by 8 bases and J by 0 bases, with 11 bases between the two germline ends. Germline CDR1 SNHLY, CDR2 FYNNEI. The CDR3 has 14 residues. This CDR3 is CASPLFDSGNTIYF. The CDR3 DNA reads as TGTGCCAGCCCTTTATTTGACTCTGGAAACACCATATATTTT.

V is TRBV27 and J is TRBJ2-5, with TRBD2 identical over 12 bases. Germline lookup yields CDR1 MNHEY and CDR2 SMNVEV (reference sequence). Losses at the gene ends were 6 bases for V and 6 bases for J; bases not matched to a gene: 8. The CDR3 loop spans 15 amino acids. CDR3 coding DNA: TGTGCCAGCAGGACCCTAGCGGGAGGGCCGAAGACCCAGTACTTC. Translating gives CASRTLAGGPKTQYF.

The V and J genes are TRBV4-3 and TRBJ2-2; D call uncertain. This CDR3 is built from 14 residues. V was trimmed by 4 bases and J by 6 bases, leaving 12 bases between them. Germline V CDR1 and CDR2: LGHNA, YSLEER. CDR3 in amino acids: CASSPSHVPGELFF. In DNA, the CDR3 is TGCGCCAGCAGCCCATCACACGTCCCCGGGGAGCTGTTTTTT.